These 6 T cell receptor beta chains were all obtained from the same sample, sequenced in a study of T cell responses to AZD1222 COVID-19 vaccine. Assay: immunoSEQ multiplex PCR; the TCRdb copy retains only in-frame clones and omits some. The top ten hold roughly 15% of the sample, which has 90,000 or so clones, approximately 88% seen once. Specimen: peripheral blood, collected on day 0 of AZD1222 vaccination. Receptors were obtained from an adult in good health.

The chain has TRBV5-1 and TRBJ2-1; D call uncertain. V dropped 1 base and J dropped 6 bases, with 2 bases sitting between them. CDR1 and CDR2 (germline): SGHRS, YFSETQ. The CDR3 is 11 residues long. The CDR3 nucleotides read TGCGCCAGCAGCTTGCGCAATGAGCAGTTCTTC. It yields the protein CASSLRNEQFF.

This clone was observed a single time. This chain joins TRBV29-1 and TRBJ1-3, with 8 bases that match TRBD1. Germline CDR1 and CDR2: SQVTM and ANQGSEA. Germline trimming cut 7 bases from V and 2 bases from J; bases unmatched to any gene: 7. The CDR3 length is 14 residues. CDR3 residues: CSARWTGTGNTIYF. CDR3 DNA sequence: TGCAGCGCTCGTTGGACAGGGACTGGAAACACCATATATTTT.

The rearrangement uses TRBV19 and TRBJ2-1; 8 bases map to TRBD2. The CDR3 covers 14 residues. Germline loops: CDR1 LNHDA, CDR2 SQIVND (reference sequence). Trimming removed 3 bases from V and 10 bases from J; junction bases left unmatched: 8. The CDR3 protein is CASSMLAGLVEQFF. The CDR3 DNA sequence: TGTGCCAGTAGTATGCTAGCGGGCCTGGTGGAGCAGTTCTTC.

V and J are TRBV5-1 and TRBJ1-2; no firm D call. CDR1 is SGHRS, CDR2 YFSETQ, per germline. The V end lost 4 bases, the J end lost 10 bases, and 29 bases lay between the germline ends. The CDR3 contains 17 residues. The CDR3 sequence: CASSPWGGSSSNSDYTF. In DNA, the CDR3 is TGCGCCAGCAGCCCGTGGGGAGGGTCAAGTTCCAATAGTGACTACACCTTC. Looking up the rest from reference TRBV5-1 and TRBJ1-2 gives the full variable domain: KAGVTQTPRYLIKTRGQQVTLSCSPISGHRSVSWYQQTPGQGLQFLFEYFSETQRNKGNFPGRFSGRQFSNSRSEMNVSTLELGDSALYLCASSPWGGSSSNSDYTFGSGTRLTVV.

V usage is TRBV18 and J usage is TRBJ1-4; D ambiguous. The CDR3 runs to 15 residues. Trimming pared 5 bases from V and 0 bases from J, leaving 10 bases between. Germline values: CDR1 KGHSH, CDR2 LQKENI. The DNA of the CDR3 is TGTGCCAGCTCAGTCACAGCGGCAACTAATGAAAAACTGTTTTTT. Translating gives CASSVTAATNEKLFF. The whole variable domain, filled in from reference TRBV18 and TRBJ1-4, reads NAGVMQNPRHLVRRRGQEARLRCSPMKGHSHVYWYRQLPEEGLKFMVYLQKENIIDESGMPKERFSAEFPKEGPSILRIQQVVRGDSAAYFCASSVTAATNEKLFFGSGTQLSVL.

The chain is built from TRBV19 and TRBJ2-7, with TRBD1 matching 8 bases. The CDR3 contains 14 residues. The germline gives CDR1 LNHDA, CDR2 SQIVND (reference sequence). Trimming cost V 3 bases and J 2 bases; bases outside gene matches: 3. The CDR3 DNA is TGTGCCAGTAGTATCGGGACAGGACCCTACGAGCAGTACTTC. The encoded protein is CASSIGTGPYEQYF.